The T cell receptor beta chain described here comes from a study of T cell changes during pregnancy in multiple sclerosis. The CDR3 loop spans 15 amino acids. With 0 bases removed from V and 2 bases from J, the gap between germline ends came to 9 bases. The V gene's germline CDR1 is SGHNT and CDR2 YYREEE (reference sequence). The assay was immunoSEQ multiplex PCR, and TCRdb's table has in-frame clones only and misses some. The sample yields about 68,000 clones, roughly 92% seen once. The receptor was derived from a female donor in good health, enrolled as a control in a pregnancy study. The chain uses TRBV5-4 and TRBJ2-1; D is possibly TRBD2 (5 bases). The source material was peripheral blood, sampled after pregnancy. CDR3 DNA: TGTGCCAGCAGCTTGGCCCTCGGGACCTACAATGAGCAGTTCTTC. This codes for CASSLALGTYNEQFF.